The sequence of this T cell receptor beta chain was determined in a study of cytomegalovirus exposure and HLA in healthy donors. The germline gives CDR1 WNHNN, CDR2 SYGVQD (reference sequence). The CDR3 is 14 residues long. V lost 1 base and J lost 10; bases outside the gene matches: 6. PCR was performed using 60 Vbeta and 13 Jbeta primers. Assay: immunoSEQ multiplex PCR; the TCRdb copy retains only in-frame clones and omits some. The table lists 150,000 to 200,000 clones, 81% of them singletons. The clonotype originates from a man aged 18 to 29 in good health and CMV-seronegative. Sequencing input: PBMCs. The chain employs TRBV10-1 and TRBJ2-2; 7 bases are a match to TRBD1. The CDR3 loop reads CASSEFRQGSELFF. The DNA of the CDR3 is TGCGCCAGCAGTGAGTTCCGACAGGGTTCGGAGCTGTTTTTT.